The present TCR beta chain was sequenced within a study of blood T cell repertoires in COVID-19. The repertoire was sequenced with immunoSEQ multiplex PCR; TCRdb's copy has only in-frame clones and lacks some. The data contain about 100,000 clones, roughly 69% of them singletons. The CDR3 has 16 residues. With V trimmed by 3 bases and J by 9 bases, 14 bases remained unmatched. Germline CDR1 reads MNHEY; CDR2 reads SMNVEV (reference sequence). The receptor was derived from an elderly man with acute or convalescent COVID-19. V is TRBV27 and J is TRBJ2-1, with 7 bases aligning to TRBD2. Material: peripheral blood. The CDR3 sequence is CASSFLGGLQESEQFF. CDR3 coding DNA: TGTGCCAGCAGTTTCCTGGGAGGGTTGCAGGAAAGTGAGCAGTTCTTC.